Following are 20 T cell receptor beta chains from one sample sequenced in a study of shared clonotypes between healthy human individuals. Sequenced by immunoSEQ multiplex PCR; TCRdb stores in-frame clones only, minus some. Of 2 million to 2.5 million clones listed, 90% to 97% are singletons. Sequenced sample: naive CD4+ T cells sorted from blood. The subset denotes: CD45RA+ positively selected. These receptors came from a man aged 18 to 29 in good health.

This clone occurred once. The J gene is TRBJ2-1, the V gene TRBV11-3; TRBD2 matches at 12 bases. From germline, CDR1 is SGHNT and CDR2 YENEEA. The V gene end was trimmed by 4 bases and the J gene end by 5 bases; junction bases not matched to a gene: 6. The CDR3 has 16 residues. In nucleotides, the CDR3 is TGTGCCAGCAGCTCCCCCACTAGCGGGGGGCACAATGAGCAGTTCTTC. Protein sequence: CASSSPTSGGHNEQFF. Using reference TRBV11-3 and TRBJ2-1 for the parts outside the CDR3, the full variable domain is EAGVVQSPRYKIIEKKQPVAFWCNPISGHNTLYWYLQNLGQGPELLIRYENEEAVDDSQLPKDRFSAERLKGVDSTLKIQPAELGDSAVYLCASSSPTSGGHNEQFFGPGTRLTVL.

In DNA form, the CDR3 reads TGTGCCAGCTCACCCCAGGGGGCGGTCGGTGAAAAACTGTTTTTT. Protein sequence: CASSPQGAVGEKLFF. The V and J genes are TRBV18 and TRBJ1-4; 8 nucleotides align to TRBD1. V shed 3 bases and J 7 bases; nucleotides not matched to a gene: 7. Per the germline V gene, CDR1 is KGHSH and CDR2 is LQKENI. The CDR3 is 15 amino acids.

The gene calls are TRBV7-9 and TRBJ1-2; D unclear. Germline values: CDR1 SEHNR, CDR2 FQNEAQ (reference sequence). V lost 5 bases to trimming and J lost 4 bases, with 14 bases between them. The length of the CDR3 is 14 residues. The CDR3 sequence is CASSRGGLTYGYTF. The CDR3 DNA sequence: TGTGCCAGCAGCCGTGGCGGGCTCACCTATGGCTACACCTTC.

V gene TRBV7-8 combines with J gene TRBJ1-6; 9 positions match TRBD1. The V gene end was trimmed by 3 bases and the J gene end by 8 bases; junction bases not matched to a gene: 2. The CDR3 extends over 14 amino acids. Germline values: CDR1 SGHVS, CDR2 FQNEAQ. The CDR3 region is CASSFGTGYSPLHF. In DNA form, the CDR3 reads TGTGCCAGCAGCTTTGGGACAGGGTATTCACCCCTCCACTTT.

The genes are TRBV7-9 and TRBJ1-5; D not resolved. Trimming took 5 bases from V and 4 from J, leaving 9 bases between them. This CDR3 is 13 amino acids long. Germline V gene data show CDR1 as SEHNR and CDR2 as FQNEAQ (reference sequence). The CDR3 coding sequence is TGTGCCAGCAGCCGGGAACCTAATCAGCCCCAGCATTTT. Amino acids: CASSREPNQPQHF. Full variable domain (missing parts from reference TRBV7-9 and TRBJ1-5): DTGVSQNPRHKITKRGQNVTFRCDPISEHNRLYWYRQTLGQGPEFLTYFQNEAQLEKSRLLSDRFSAERPKGSFSTLEIQRTEQGDSAMYLCASSREPNQPQHFGDGTRLSIL.

The genes are TRBV29-1 and TRBJ2-7, with D perhaps TRBD1 or TRBD2 (5 bases each). The germline CDR1 and CDR2 sequences are SQVTM and ANQGSEA. The CDR3 is 13 amino acids. Trimming stripped 5 bases from V and 0 bases from J, with 11 bases between. The CDR3 DNA follows: TGCAGCGTTCGGGCAGGGAGCTCCTACGAGCAGTACTTC. Translating gives CSVRAGSSYEQYF.

The chain uses TRBV7-9 and TRBJ2-3; 16 nucleotides match TRBD2. Germline lookup yields CDR1 SEHNR and CDR2 FQNEAQ (reference sequence). The CDR3 runs 18 residues. J gave up 4 bases and V 5 bases, and 9 bases lay outside the gene matches. The CDR3 coding sequence is TGTGCCAGCAGCCCTGCGGGACTAGCGGGGGGGCATCCAGATACGCAGTATTTT. Translation gives CASSPAGLAGGHPDTQYF.

The chain has TRBV2 and TRBJ1-6; D is unclear. The CDR3 loop spans 13 amino acids. V lost 7 bases, J lost 8 bases, and 12 bases lay in between. The V gene's germline CDR1 is SNHLY and CDR2 FYNNEI. The CDR3 protein is CASNYRTDSPLHF. In DNA form, the CDR3 reads TGTGCCAGCAATTACCGGACGGATTCACCCCTCCACTTT.

In this sample, this clone turned up once. The genes are TRBV9 and TRBJ2-2; 11 nucleotides agree with TRBD2. V lost 0 bases, J lost 5 bases, and 3 bases stayed unmatched. Per germline, CDR1 SGDLS and CDR2 YYNGEE. CDR3 size: 16 residues. The CDR3: CASSVGSSGGTGELFF. CDR3 sequence (DNA): TGTGCCAGCAGCGTAGGATCTAGCGGGGGGACCGGGGAGCTGTTTTTT.

This chain joins TRBV5-4 and TRBJ2-7; the match to TRBD2 covers 12 bases. The CDR3 loop spans 16 amino acids. Germline CDR1 and CDR2: SGHNT and YYREEE (reference sequence). V dropped 4 bases and J dropped 4; count of bases not matched to a gene: 9. The CDR3 protein is CASSEGTSGRMYEQYF. The CDR3 bases are TGTGCCAGCAGCGAGGGGACTAGCGGGCGTATGTACGAGCAGTACTTC.

This chain uses TRBV7-9 with TRBJ2-1; 14 bases are shared with TRBD2. J was trimmed by 9 bases and V by 5 bases; bases with no gene match: 6. Germline V lookup: CDR1 SEHNR, CDR2 FQNEAQ (reference sequence). The CDR3 runs to 15 residues. The CDR3 reads CASSPGLAGGTEQFF. CDR3 nucleotides: TGTGCCAGCAGCCCCGGACTAGCGGGAGGCACTGAGCAGTTCTTC.

The J gene is TRBJ1-1, the V gene TRBV11-2; 7 nucleotides match TRBD1. The CDR3 sequence is 13 residues long. The junction had 6 bases not matched to a gene; V was cut back by 5 bases and J by 6 bases. CDR1 and CDR2 from the germline V gene are SGHAT and FQNNGV. For the CDR3, the DNA is TGTGCCAGCAGCCTACAGGGGAATGCTGAAGCTTTCTTT. Translated: CASSLQGNAEAFF.

V usage is TRBV6-5 and J usage is TRBJ1-3; 9 bases fit TRBD1. Per the germline V gene, CDR1 is MNHEY and CDR2 is SVGAGI. V shed 4 bases and J 4 bases; nucleotides not matched to a gene: 2. CDR3 size: 14 residues. The CDR3 sequence: CASSSGTGGNTIYF. The CDR3 DNA reads as TGTGCCAGCAGTTCCGGGACAGGGGGAAACACCATATATTTT.

A note on this clone: Other DNA sequences from this sample encode an identical CDR3 as well. The rearrangement links TRBV7-2 to TRBJ2-2, with D possibly being TRBD2 (5 bases). V dropped 2 bases and J dropped 6 bases, with 10 bases sitting between them. There are 14 residues in the CDR3. Germline V lookup: CDR1 SGHTA, CDR2 FQGNSA. CDR3 sequence: CASSLSGKAGELFF. In DNA, the CDR3 is TGTGCCAGCAGCTTATCGGGGAAGGCCGGGGAGCTGTTTTTT.

J is TRBJ1-2 and V is TRBV5-8; D unclear. Germline values: CDR1 SGHTS, CDR2 YDEGEE. Trimming cost V 0 bases and J 2 bases, with 8 bases left between them. The length of the CDR3 is 14 residues. CDR3 protein: CASSLDPGNYGYTF. The CDR3 nucleotides read TGTGCCAGCAGCTTGGACCCGGGGAACTATGGCTACACCTTC.

This chain uses TRBV5-1 with TRBJ2-5; D may be TRBD2 (6 bases). Germline V gene lookup returns CDR1 SGHRS and CDR2 YFSETQ. This CDR3 comprises 15 residues. Trimming took off 2 bases at V and 4 bases at J, with 15 bases between the two ends. The CDR3 spells CASSFGGLGAETQYF. In DNA, the CDR3 is TGCGCCAGCAGCTTTGGAGGGCTCGGGGCAGAGACCCAGTACTTC.

This clone has just one count. This chain joins TRBV6-5 and TRBJ2-3; TRBD2 matches at 10 bases. The J segment lost 3 bases and the V segment lost 8 bases, leaving 8 bases of the junction unmatched. CDR3 length equals 15 residues. CDR1 is MNHEY and CDR2 is SVGAGI in the germline V gene. CDR3 loop: CASSQLAGRTDTQYF. The DNA for the CDR3 is TGTGCCAGCTCCCAACTAGCGGGACGGACAGATACGCAGTATTTT.

V and J are TRBV6-5 and TRBJ1-1; 7 nucleotides agree with TRBD1. The CDR3 covers 14 residues. With V trimmed by 5 bases and J by 7 bases, 10 bases remained unmatched. CDR1 is MNHEY and CDR2 is SVGAGI in the germline V gene. CDR3 DNA: TGTGCCAGCAGTCCGCCGGGACAGTTCTTTGAAGCTTTCTTT. It is translated as CASSPPGQFFEAFF.

The J gene is TRBJ1-6, the V gene TRBV2; the D gene is possibly TRBD1 (6 bases). Germline lookup yields CDR1 SNHLY and CDR2 FYNNEI. The CDR3 loop spans 14 amino acids. Trimming stripped 6 bases from V and 9 bases from J, with 15 bases between. The CDR3: CASREQGGGSPLHF. CDR3 bases: TGTGCCAGCAGGGAACAGGGTGGTGGTTCACCCCTCCACTTT.

V is TRBV7-2 and J is TRBJ1-6, with D possibly being TRBD1 (6 bases). Trimming shortened V by 6 bases and J by 5 bases, and 8 bases separated the two germline ends. The V gene's germline CDR1 is SGHTA and CDR2 FQGNSA. The CDR3 length is 13 residues. The CDR3 reads CASSGQNNSPLHF. The CDR3 nucleotides read TGTGCCAGCAGTGGACAGAATAATTCACCCCTCCACTTT.